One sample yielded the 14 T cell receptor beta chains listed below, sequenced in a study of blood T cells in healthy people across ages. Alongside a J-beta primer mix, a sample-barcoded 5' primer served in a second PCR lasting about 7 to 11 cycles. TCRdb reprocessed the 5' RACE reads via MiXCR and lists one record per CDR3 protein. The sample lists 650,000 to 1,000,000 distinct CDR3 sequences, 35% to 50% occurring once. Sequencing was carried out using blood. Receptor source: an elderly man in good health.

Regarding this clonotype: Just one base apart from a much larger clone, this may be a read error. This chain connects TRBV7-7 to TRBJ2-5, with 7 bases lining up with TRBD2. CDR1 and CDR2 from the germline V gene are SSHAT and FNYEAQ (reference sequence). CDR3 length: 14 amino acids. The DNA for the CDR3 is TGTGCTAGCAGCAAAGACGGGGGGCAAGAGACCCAGTACTTC. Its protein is CASSKDGGQETQYF. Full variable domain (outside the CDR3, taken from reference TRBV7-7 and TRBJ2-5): GAGVSQSPRYKVTKRGQDVTLRCDPISSHATLYWYQQALGQGPEFLTYFNYEAQPDKSGLPSDRFSAERPEGSISTLTIQRTEQRDSAMYRCASSKDGGQETQYFGPGTRLLVL.

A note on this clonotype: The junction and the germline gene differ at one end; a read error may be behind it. Written as DNA, the CDR3 is TGTTCCACCCTAGCGGGGGAGGAGACCCAGTACTTC. It encodes CSTLAGEETQYF. This chain links TRBV29-1 with TRBJ2-5; the match to TRBD2 covers 10 bases. The CDR3 runs to 12 residues. CDR1 is SQVTM and CDR2 is ANQGSEA in the germline V gene.

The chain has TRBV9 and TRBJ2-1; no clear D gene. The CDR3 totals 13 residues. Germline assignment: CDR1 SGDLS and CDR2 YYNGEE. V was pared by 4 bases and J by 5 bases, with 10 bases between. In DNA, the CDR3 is TGTGCCAGCAGCAAGTGGGCAGACAATGAGCAGTTCTTC. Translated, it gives CASSKWADNEQFF. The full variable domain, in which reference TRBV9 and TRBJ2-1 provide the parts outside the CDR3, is DSGVTQTPKHLITATGQRVTLRCSPRSGDLSVYWYQQSLDQGLQFLIQYYNGEERAKGNILERFSAQQFPDLHSELNLSSLELGDSALYFCASSKWADNEQFFGPGTRLTVL.

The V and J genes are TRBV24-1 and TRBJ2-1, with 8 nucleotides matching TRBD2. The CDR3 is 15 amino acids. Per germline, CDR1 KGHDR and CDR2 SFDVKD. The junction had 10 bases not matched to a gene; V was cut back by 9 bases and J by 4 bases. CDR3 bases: TGTGCCACCGGCGAAACTAGCGGAGTTTACAATGAGCAGTTCTTC. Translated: CATGETSGVYNEQFF.

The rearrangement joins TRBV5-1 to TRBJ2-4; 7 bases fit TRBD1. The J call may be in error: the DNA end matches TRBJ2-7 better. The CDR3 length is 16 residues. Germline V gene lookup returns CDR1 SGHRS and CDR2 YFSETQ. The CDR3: CASSLVGTASSYEQYF. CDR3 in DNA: TGCGCCAGCAGCTTGGTCGGGACAGCTAGCTCCTACGAGCAGTACTTC.

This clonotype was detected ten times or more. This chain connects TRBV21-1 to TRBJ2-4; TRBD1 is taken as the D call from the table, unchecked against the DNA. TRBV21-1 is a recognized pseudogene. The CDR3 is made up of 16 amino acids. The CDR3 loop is CASSTLRVLAKNIQYF. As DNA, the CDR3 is TGTGCCAGCAGTACGCTCCGGGTATTAGCCAAAAACATTCAGTACTTC.

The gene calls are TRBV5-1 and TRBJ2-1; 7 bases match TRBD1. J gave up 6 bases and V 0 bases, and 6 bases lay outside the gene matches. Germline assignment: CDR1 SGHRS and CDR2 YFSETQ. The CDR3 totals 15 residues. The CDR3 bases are TGCGCCAGCAGCTTGGCGGACAGGCCACCCAATGAGCAGTTCTTC. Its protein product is CASSLADRPPNEQFF.

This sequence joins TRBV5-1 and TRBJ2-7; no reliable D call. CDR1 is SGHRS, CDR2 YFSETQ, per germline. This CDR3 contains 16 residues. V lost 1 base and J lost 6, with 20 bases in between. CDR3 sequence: CASSLSGSILTSEQYF. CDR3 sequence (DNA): TGCGCCAGCAGCTTGTCGGGCTCCATCCTTACGTCCGAGCAGTACTTC.

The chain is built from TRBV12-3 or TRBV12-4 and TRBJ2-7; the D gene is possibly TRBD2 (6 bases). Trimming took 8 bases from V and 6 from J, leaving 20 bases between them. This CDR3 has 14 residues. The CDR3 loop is CASAAGPAISEQYF. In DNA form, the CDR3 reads TGTGCCAGCGCGGCGGGACCAGCAATTTCCGAGCAGTACTTC.

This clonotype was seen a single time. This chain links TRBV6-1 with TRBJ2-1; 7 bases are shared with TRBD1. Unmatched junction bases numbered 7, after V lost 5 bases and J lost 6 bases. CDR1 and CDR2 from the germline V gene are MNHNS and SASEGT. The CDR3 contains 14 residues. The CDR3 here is CASSFTTGFNEQFF. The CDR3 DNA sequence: TGTGCCAGCAGTTTCACGACAGGGTTCAATGAGCAGTTCTTC.

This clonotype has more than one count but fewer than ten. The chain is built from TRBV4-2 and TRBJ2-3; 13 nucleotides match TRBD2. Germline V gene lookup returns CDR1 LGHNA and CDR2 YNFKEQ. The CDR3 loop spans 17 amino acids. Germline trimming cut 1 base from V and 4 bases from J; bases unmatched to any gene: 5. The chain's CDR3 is CASSQGLAGGSADTQYF. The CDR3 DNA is TGTGCCAGCAGCCAAGGACTAGCGGGAGGTTCAGCAGATACGCAGTATTTT.

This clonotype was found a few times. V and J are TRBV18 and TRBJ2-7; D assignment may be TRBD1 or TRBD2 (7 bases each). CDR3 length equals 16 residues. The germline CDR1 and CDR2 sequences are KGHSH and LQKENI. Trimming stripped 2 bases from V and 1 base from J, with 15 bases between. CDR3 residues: CASSPEGGGDSYEQYF. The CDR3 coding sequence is TGTGCCAGCTCACCAGAGGGAGGGGGCGATTCCTACGAGCAGTACTTC.

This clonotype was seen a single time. The CDR3 coding sequence is TGTGCCAGCAGCTTATGGGCCCACACTGAAGCTTTCTTT. This gives the protein CASSLWAHTEAFF. This rearrangement joins TRBV7-9 to TRBJ1-1; D call uncertain. The CDR3 extends over 13 amino acids. Germline V gene lookup returns CDR1 SEHNR and CDR2 FQNEAQ (reference sequence). V gave up 2 bases and J gave up 3 bases, with 7 bases separating them.

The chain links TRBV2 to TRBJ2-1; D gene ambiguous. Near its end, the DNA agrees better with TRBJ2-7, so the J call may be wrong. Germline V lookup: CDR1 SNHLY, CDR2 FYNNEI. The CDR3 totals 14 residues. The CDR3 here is CASSEVVSNNEQYF. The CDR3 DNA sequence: TGTGCCAGCAGTGAAGTAGTCAGTAACAATGAGCAGTACTTC.